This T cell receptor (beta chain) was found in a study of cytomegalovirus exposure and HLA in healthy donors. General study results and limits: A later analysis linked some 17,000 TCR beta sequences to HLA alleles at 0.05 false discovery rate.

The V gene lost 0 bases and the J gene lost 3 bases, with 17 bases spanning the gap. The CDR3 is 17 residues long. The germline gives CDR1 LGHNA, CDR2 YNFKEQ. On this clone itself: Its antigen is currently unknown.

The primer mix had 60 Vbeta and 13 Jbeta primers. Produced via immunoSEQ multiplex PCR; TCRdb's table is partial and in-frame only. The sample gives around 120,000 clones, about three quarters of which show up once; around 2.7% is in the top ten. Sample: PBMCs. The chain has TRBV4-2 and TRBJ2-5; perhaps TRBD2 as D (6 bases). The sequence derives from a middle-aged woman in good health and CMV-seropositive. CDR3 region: CASSQDTFGGPEETQYF. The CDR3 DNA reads TGTGCCAGCAGCCAAGATACGTTCGGAGGGCCGGAAGAGACCCAGTACTTC.